Detailed here is one TCR beta chain. These data originate in a study of OX40 agonist ivuxolimab in advanced cancers. At the level of the study: Dose-escalation patients were diagnosed with hepatocellular carcinoma, melanoma, renal cell cancer or head and neck cancer.

Profiling relied on immunoSEQ multiplex PCR, and the TCRdb table lists in-frame clones only, not all of them. The table records some 86,000 clones, roughly 94% of them present only once. The V end lost 3 bases, the J end lost 6 bases, and 14 bases lay between the germline ends. The germline CDR1 and CDR2 sequences are SEHNR and FQNEAQ (reference sequence). The CDR3 length is 14 residues. This receptor was obtained from an adult with an advanced solid tumor such as melanoma, head and neck, liver or kidney cancer. The material sequenced was CD4+ or CD8+ T cells sorted from blood, taken in a trial of the OX40 agonist ivuxolimab. The rearrangement links TRBV7-9 to TRBJ1-1, with D unclear. Here the CDR3 reads CASSFRGQPAEAFF. As DNA, the CDR3 is TGTGCCAGCAGCTTCAGAGGCCAGCCGGCTGAAGCTTTCTTT.